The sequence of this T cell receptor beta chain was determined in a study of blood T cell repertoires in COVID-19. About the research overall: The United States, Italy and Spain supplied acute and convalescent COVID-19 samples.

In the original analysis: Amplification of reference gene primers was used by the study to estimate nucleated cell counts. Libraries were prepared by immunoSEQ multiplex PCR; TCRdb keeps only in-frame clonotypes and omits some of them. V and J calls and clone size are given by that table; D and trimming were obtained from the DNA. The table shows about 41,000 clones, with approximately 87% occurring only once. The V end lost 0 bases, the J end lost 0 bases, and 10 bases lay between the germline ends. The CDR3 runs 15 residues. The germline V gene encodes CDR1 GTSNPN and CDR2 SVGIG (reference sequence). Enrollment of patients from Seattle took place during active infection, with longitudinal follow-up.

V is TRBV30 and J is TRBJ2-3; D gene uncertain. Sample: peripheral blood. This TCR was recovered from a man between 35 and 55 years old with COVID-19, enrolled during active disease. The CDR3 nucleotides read TGTGCCTGGAGTGTAACGTCAGATAGCACAGATACGCAGTATTTT. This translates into CAWSVTSDSTDTQYF.